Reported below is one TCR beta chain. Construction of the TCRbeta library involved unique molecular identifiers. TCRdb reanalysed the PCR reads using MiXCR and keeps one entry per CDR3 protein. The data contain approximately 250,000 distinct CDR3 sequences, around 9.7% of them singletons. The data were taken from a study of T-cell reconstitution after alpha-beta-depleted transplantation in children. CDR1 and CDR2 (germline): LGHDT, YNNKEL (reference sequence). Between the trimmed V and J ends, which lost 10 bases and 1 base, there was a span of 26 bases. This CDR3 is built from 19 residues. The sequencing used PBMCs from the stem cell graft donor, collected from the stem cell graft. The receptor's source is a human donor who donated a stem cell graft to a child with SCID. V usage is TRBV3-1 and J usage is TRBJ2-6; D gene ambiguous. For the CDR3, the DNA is TGTGCCATCTGTTTAAGGGTCCTACTTGGGCGGTCTGGGGCCAACGTCCTGACTTTC. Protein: CAICLRVLLGRSGANVLTF.